The 8 T cell receptor beta chains reported below all come from one sample, sequenced in a study of blood T cells in healthy people across ages. Sample-barcoded 5' priming and a J-beta primer mix drove a second PCR of 7 to 11 cycles. TCRdb redid the calling of the 5' RACE reads with MiXCR, one entry per CDR3 protein. The sample contains about 970,000 distinct CDR3 sequences, about 51% of which appear only once. Specimen: blood. Receptor source: a woman aged 60 to 75 in good health.

This clonotype was seen a single time. The genes are TRBV4-1 and TRBJ2-5; D not certain. The germline gives CDR1 MGHRA, CDR2 YSYEKL. The length of the CDR3 is 14 residues. Trimming took 4 bases from V and 5 from J, leaving 14 bases between them. The CDR3 here is CASSLYKGLETQYF. In nucleotides, the CDR3 is TGCGCCAGCAGCCTCTACAAGGGCCTGGAGACCCAGTACTTC.

This clonotype was seen a handful of times. The rearrangement links TRBV6-2 or TRBV6-3 to TRBJ2-5; D uncertain. V lost 7 bases to trimming and J lost 2 bases, with 8 bases between them. The length of the CDR3 is 12 residues. Looked up from germline, CDR1 is MNHEY and CDR2 is SVGEGT. This chain's CDR3 is CASNPPQETQYF. The CDR3 DNA is TGTGCCAGCAACCCCCCACAAGAGACCCAGTACTTC.

This clonotype occurred once. CDR3 protein: CSAWSLVADTQYF. The CDR3 DNA sequence: TGCAGTGCTTGGAGTTTGGTCGCAGATACGCAGTATTTT. The chain links TRBV20-1 to TRBJ2-3; no definite D call. CDR1 is DFQATT, CDR2 SNEGSKA, per germline (reference sequence). This CDR3 is 13 amino acids long. Trimming took 5 bases from V and 4 from J, leaving 13 bases between them.

This clonotype has more than one count but fewer than ten. The chain links TRBV4-3 to TRBJ2-1, with D perhaps matching TRBD2 (5 bases). V lost 0 bases and J 6 bases, leaving 12 bases between the germline ends. Germline V CDR1 and CDR2: LGHNA, YSLEER. The CDR3 is 15 residues long. CDR3 sequence reads: CASSQDRQAVNEQFF. In DNA form, the CDR3 reads TGCGCCAGCAGCCAAGATAGACAAGCGGTCAATGAGCAGTTCTTC.

This chain uses TRBV7-9 with TRBJ1-2, with no clear D. Germline V lookup: CDR1 SEHNR, CDR2 FQNEAQ (reference sequence). This CDR3 has 14 amino acids. The V gene lost 5 bases and the J gene lost 3 bases, with 13 bases spanning the gap. The DNA for the CDR3 is TGTGCCAGCAGCACCGAAGACGGATACTATGGCTACACCTTC. Its protein product is CASSTEDGYYGYTF.

This clonotype showed up just a few times. The gene calls are TRBV27 and TRBJ1-2; the D gene is possibly TRBD1 (5 bases). V was trimmed by 4 bases and J by 7 bases, leaving 13 bases between them. The CDR3 has 13 residues. Germline assignment: CDR1 MNHEY and CDR2 SMNVEV (reference sequence). The CDR3 DNA reads as TGTGCCAGCAGTTCCGCCGTCAGGGCTGGCTACACCTTC. This sequence encodes CASSSAVRAGYTF.

The chain is built from TRBV5-1 and TRBJ2-7, with D unresolved. V dropped 1 base and J dropped 2 bases, with 19 bases sitting between them. CDR1 is SGHRS, CDR2 YFSETQ, per germline. This CDR3 is 17 amino acids long. This CDR3 is CASSLSPRVSLPYEQYF. As DNA, the CDR3 is TGCGCCAGCAGCTTGTCGCCTCGGGTCTCGCTTCCCTACGAGCAGTACTTC. The full variable domain, completed using reference TRBV5-1 and TRBJ2-7, is KAGVTQTPRYLIKTRGQQVTLSCSPISGHRSVSWYQQTPGQGLQFLFEYFSETQRNKGNFPGRFSGRQFSNSRSEMNVSTLELGDSALYLCASSLSPRVSLPYEQYFGPGTRLTVT.

This chain uses TRBV6-2 or TRBV6-3 with TRBJ1-5; no clear D. Germline V gene data show CDR1 as MNHEY and CDR2 as SVGEGT. This CDR3 is 14 amino acids long. V dropped 5 bases and J dropped 3 bases, with 11 bases sitting between them. The CDR3 sequence: CASSKVTVNQPQHF. In DNA form, the CDR3 reads TGTGCCAGCAGTAAGGTAACAGTCAATCAGCCCCAGCATTTT.